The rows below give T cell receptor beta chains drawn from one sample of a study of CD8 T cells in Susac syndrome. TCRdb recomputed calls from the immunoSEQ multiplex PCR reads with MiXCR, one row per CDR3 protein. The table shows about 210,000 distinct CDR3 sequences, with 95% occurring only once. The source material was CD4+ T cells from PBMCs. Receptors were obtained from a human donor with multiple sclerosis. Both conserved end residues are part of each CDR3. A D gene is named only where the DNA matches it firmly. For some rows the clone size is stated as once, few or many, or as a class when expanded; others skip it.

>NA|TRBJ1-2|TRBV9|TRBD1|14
CASSTSDRGVGYTF
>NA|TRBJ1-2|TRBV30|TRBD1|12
CAWRTGTYGYTF
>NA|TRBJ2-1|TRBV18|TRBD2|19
CASSPRATSGSLSYNEQFF
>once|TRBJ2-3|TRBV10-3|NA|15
CAISGSLSPTDTQYF
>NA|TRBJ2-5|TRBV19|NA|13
CASSIGSTETQYF
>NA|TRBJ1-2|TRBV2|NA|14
CASLSGTPNYGYTF
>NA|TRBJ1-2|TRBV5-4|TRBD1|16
CASSLAGAGGTGGYTF
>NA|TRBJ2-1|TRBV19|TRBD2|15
CASRPRLAAYNEQFF
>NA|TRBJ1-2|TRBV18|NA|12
CASSPTDYGYTF
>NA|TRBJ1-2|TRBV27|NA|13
CASSWSDRNGYTF
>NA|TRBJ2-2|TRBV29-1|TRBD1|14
CSVVPGTGTGELFF
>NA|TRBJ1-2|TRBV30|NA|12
CAWSARARGYTF
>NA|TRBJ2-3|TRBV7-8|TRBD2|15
CASSKTSAYTDTQYF
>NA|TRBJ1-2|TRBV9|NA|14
CASSVGWAPGGYTF
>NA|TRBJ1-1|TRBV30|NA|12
CAGGQENTEAFF
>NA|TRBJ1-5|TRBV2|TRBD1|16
CASSYRGFDSNQPQHF
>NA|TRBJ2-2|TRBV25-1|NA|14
CASSSHPNTGELFF
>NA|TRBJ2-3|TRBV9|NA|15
CASSVLGKGTDTQYF
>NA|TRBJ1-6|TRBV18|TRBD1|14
CASSPTGESSPLHF
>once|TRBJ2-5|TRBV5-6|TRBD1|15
CASSFPTGSGETQYF
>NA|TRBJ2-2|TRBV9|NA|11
CASSAYGELFF
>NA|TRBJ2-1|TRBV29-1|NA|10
CSGLGGEQFF
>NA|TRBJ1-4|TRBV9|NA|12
CASNRPNEKLFF
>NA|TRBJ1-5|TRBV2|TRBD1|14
CASRLTGVRQPQHF
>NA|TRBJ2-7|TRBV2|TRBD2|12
CASRRPSSGLLF
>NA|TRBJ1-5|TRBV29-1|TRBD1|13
CSVGQGVDQPQHF
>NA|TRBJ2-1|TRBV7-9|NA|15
CASSLVGQKIDEQFF
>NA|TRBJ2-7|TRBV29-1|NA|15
CSVEVGGWQGGEQYF
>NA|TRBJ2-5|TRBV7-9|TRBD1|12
CASGTGRETQYF
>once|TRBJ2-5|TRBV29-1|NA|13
CSVARTSSETQYF
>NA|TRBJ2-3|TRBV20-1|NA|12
CSASQGTDTQYF
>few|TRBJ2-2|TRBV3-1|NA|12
CASSRGPGELFF
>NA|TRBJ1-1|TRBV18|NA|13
CASSPPVNTEAFF
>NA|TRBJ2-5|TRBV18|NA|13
CASSYIRQETQYF
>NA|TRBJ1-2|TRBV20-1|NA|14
CSAILSDRRYGYTF
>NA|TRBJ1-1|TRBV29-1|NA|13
CSGAQGMNTEAFF
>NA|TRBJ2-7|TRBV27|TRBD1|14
CASSFKRQGYEQYF
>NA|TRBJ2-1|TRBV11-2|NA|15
CASSFDQGPYNEQFF
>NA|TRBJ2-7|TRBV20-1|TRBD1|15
CSVYRDRGSSYEQYF
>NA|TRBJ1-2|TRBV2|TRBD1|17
CASSDGTGGHLGYGYTF
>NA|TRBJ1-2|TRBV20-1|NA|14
CSAQARAGVYGYTF
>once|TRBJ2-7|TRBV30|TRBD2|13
CAWTGGLGYEQYF
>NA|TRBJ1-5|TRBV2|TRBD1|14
CASRPGQADQPQHF
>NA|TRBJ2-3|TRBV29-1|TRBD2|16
CSVQAGLAGATDTQYF
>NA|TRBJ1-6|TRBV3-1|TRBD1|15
CASSQGQMNNSPLHF
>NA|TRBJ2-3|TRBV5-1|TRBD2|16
CASSVGLAGGGDTQYF
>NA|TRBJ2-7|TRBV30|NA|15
CAWSEGTQILYEQYF
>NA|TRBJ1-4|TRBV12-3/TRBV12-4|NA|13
CASSLRGGEKLFF
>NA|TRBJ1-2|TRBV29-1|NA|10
CSTRESGYTF
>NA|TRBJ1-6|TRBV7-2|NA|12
CASSLEVPPLHF
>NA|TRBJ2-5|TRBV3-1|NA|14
CASSQDQREETQYF
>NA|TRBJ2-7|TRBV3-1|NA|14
CASSQTLGAHEQYF
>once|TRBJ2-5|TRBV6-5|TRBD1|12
CASAHRGETQYF
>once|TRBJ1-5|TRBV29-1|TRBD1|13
CSVVQGLNQPQHF
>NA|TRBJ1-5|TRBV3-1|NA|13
CASSQASQQPQHF
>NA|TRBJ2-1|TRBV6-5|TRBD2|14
CASSFRTSDHEQFF
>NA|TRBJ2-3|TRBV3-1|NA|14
CASSPNRGGDTQYF